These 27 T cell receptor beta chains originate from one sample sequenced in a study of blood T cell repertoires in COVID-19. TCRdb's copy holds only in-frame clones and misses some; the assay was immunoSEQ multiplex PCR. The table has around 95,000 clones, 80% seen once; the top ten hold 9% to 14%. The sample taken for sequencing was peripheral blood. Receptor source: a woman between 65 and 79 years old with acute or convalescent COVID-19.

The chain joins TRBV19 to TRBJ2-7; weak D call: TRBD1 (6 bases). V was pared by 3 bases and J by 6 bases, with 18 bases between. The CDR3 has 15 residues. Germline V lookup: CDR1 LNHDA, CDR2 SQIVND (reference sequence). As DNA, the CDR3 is TGTGCCAGTAGTATCTTTACCGGGACAACCCGCGAGCAGTACTTC. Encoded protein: CASSIFTGTTREQYF. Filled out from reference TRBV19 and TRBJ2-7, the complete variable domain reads DGGITQSPKYLFRKEGQNVTLSCEQNLNHDAMYWYRQDPGQGLRLIYYSQIVNDFQKGDIAEGYSVSREKKESFPLTVTSAQKNPTAFYLCASSIFTGTTREQYFGPGTRLTVT.

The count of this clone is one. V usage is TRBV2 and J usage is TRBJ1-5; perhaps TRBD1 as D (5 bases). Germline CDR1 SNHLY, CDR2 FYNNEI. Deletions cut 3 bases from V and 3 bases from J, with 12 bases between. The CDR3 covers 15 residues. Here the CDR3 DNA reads TGTGCCAGCAGTGAGTTATGGGGCGACAATCAGCCCCAGCATTTT. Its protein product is CASSELWGDNQPQHF.

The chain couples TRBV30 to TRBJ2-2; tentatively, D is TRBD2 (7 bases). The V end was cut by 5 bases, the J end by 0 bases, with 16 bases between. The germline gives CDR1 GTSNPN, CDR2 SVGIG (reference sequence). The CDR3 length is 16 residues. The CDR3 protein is CAWLPIGGANTGELFF. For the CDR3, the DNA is TGTGCCTGGCTTCCCATAGGGGGGGCGAACACCGGGGAGCTGTTTTTT.

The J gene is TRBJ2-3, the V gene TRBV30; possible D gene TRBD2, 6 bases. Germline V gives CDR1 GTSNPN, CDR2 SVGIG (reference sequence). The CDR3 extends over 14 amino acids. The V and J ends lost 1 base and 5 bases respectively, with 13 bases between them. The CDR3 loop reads CAWSGTTPGDTQYF. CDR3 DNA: TGTGCCTGGAGTGGGACTACCCCCGGAGATACGCAGTATTTT. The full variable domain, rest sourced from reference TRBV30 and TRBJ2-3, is SQTIHQWPATLVQPVGSPLSLECTVEGTSNPNLYWYRQAAGRGLQLLFYSVGIGQISSEVPQNLSASRPQDRQFILSSKKLLLSDSGFYLCAWSGTTPGDTQYFGPGTRLTVL.

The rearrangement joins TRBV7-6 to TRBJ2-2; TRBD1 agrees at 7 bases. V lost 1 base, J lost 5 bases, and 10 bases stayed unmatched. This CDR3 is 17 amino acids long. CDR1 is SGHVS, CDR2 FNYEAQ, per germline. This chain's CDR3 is CASSLEWLTGRTGELFF. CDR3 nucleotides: TGTGCCAGCAGCTTAGAGTGGTTGACAGGGCGGACCGGGGAGCTGTTTTTT.

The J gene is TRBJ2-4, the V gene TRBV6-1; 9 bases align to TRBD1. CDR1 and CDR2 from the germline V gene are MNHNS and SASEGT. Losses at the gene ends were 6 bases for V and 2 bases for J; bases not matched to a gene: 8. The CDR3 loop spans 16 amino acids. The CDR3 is CASSEWDRATKNIQYF. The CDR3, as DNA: TGTGCCAGCAGCGAATGGGACAGGGCTACCAAAAACATTCAGTACTTC.

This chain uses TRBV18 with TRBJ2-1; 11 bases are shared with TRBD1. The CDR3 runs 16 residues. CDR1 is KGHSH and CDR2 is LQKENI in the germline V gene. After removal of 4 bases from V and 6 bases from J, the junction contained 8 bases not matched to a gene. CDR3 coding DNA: TGTGCCAGCTCACTTAACGGGGGGACAGGGGGCAATGAGCAGTTCTTC. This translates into CASSLNGGTGGNEQFF.

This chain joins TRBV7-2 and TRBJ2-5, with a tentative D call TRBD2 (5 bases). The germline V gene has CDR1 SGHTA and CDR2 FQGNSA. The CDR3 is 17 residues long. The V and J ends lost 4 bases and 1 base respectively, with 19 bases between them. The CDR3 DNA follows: TGTGCCAGCAGCTCGCTAGTCGGGGTGAGTCGCCAAGAGACCCAGTACTTC. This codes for CASSSLVGVSRQETQYF. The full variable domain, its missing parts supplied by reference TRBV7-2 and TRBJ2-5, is GAGVSQSPSNKVTEKGKDVELRCDPISGHTALYWYRQSLGQGLEFLIYFQGNSAPDKSGLPSDRFSAERTGGSVSTLTIQRTQQEDSAVYLCASSSLVGVSRQETQYFGPGTRLLVL.

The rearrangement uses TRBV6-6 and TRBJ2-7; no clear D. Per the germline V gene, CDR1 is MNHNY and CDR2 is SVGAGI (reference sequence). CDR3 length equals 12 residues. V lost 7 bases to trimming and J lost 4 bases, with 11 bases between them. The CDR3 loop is CASTLPGYEQYV. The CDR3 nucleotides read TGTGCCAGCACCTTACCGGGTTACGAGCAGTACGTC.

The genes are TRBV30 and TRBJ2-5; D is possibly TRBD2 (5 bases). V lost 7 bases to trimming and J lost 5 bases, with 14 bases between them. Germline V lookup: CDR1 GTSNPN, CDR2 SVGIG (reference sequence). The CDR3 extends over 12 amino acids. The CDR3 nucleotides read TGTGCCTACAGCGGACCCGGGGAGACCCAGTACTTC. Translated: CAYSGPGETQYF.

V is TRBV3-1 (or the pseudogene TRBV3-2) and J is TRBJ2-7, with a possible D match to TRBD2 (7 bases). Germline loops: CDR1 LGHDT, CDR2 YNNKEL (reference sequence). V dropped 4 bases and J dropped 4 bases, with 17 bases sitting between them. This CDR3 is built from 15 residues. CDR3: CASSLSREGDYEQYF. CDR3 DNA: TGTGCCAGCAGCCTCTCCAGGGAGGGGGATTACGAGCAGTACTTC.

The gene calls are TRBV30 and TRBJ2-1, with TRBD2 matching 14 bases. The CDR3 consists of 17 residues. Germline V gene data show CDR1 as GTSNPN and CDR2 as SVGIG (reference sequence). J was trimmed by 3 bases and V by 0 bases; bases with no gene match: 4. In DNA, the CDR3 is TGTGCCTGGAGTGTGACTAGCGGGGGGGCCTTCTACAATGAGCAGTTCTTC. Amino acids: CAWSVTSGGAFYNEQFF.

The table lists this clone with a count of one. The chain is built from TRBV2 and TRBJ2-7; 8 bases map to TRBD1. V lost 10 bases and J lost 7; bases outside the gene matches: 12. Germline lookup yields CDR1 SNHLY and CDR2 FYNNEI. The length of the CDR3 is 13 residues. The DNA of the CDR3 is TGTGCCACCTCGAGCAGGGGGCCGGGGGAGCAGTACGTC. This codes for CATSSRGPGEQYV.

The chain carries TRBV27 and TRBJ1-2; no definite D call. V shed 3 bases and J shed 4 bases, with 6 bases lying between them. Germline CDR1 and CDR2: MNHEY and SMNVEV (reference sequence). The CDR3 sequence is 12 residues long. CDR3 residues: CASSFGSYGYTF. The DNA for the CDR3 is TGTGCCAGCAGTTTCGGTTCCTATGGCTACACCTTC.

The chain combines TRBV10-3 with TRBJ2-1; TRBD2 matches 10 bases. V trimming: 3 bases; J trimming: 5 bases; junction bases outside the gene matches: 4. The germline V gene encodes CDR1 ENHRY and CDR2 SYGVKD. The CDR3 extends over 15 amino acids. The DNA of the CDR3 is TGTGCCATCAGTGAAGCTAGCGGGGGAAACAATGAGCAGTTCTTC. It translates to CAISEASGGNNEQFF.

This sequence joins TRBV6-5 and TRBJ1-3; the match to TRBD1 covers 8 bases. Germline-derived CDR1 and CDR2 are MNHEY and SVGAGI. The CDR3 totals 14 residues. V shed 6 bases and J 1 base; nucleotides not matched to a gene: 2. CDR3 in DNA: TGTGCCAGCAGGGGGGACAGGTCTGGAAACACCATATATTTT. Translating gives CASRGDRSGNTIYF.

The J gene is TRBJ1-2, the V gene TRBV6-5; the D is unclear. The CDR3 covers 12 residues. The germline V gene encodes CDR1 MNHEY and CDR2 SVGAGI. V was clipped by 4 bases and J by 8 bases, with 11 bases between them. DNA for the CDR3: TGTGCCAGCAGTTCAGCCGGGTCGGGCTACACCTTC. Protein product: CASSSAGSGYTF.

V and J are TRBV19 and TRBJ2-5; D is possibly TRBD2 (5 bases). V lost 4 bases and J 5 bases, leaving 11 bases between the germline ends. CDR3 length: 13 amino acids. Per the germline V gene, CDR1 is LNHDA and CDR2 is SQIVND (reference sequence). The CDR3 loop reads CASSNRGMETQYF. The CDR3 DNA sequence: TGTGCCAGTAGTAATCGGGGTATGGAGACCCAGTACTTC.

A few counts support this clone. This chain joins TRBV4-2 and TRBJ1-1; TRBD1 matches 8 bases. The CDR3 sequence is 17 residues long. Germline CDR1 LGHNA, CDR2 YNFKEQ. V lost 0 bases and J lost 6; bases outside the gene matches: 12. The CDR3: CASSQDWDRWSGAEAFF. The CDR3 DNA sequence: TGTGCCAGCAGCCAAGATTGGGACAGGTGGAGTGGCGCTGAAGCTTTCTTT.

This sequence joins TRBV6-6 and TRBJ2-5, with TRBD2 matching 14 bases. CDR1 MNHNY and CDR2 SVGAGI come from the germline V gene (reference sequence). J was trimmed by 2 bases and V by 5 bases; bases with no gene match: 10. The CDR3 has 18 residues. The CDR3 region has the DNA TGTGCCAGCAGTCGCCGACTAGCGGGGGGGAACCAACAAGAGACCCAGTACTTC. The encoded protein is CASSRRLAGGNQQETQYF.

CDR3 in amino acids: CASSGQTGRSLGYTF. The DNA of the CDR3 is TGTGCCAGTAGTGGGCAGACAGGGAGATCCCTCGGCTACACCTTC. The rearrangement links TRBV19 to TRBJ1-2, with 7 bases identical to TRBD1. V lost 5 bases, J lost 8 bases, and 14 bases stayed unmatched. The CDR3 spans 15 residues. Germline CDR1 is LNHDA and CDR2 is SQIVND (reference sequence).

The CDR3 sequence: CAISDLEYNEQFF. The CDR3 region has the DNA TGTGCCATCAGTGATTTAGAATACAATGAGCAGTTCTTC. V is TRBV10-3 and J is TRBJ2-1; D is unresolved. Looked up from germline, CDR1 is ENHRY and CDR2 is SYGVKD. V shed 3 bases and J shed 4 bases, with 7 bases lying between them. The CDR3 sequence is 13 residues long.

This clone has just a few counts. The CDR3 DNA is TGTGCCAGTAGTAAACAGGGGGCTGGCTACGAGCAGTACTTC. This codes for CASSKQGAGYEQYF. The rearrangement links TRBV19 to TRBJ2-7; TRBD1 matches 9 bases. CDR1 and CDR2 (germline): LNHDA, SQIVND (reference sequence). The junction had 4 bases not matched to a gene; V was cut back by 4 bases and J by 3 bases. The CDR3 contains 14 residues.

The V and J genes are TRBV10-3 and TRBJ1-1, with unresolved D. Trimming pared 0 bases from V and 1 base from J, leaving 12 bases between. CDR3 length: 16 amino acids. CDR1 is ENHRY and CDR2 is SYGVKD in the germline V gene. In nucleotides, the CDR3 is TGTGCCATCAGTGAGTCGTTAGCAGCTCCGAACACTGAAGCTTTCTTT. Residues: CAISESLAAPNTEAFF.

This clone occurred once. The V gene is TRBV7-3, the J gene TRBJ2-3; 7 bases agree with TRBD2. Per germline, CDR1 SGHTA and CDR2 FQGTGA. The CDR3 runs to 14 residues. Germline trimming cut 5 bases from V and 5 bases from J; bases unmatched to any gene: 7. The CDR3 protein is CASSPGGKGDTQYF. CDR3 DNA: TGTGCCAGCAGCCCCGGGGGGAAAGGAGATACGCAGTATTTT. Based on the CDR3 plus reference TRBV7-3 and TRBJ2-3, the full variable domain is GAGVSQTPSNKVTEKGKYVELRCDPISGHTALYWYRQSLGQGPEFLIYFQGTGAADDSGLPNDRFFAVRPEGSVSTLKIQRTERGDSAVYLCASSPGGKGDTQYFGPGTRLTVL.

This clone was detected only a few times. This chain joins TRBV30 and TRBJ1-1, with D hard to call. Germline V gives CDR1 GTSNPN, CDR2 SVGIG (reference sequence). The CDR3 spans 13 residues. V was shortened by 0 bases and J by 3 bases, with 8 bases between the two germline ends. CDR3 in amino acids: CAWSVDTYTEAFF. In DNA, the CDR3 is TGTGCCTGGAGTGTCGACACCTACACTGAAGCTTTCTTT.

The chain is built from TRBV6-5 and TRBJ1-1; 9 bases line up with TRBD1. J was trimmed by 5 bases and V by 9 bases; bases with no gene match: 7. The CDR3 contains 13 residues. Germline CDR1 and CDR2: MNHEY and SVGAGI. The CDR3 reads CASYRGLGTEAFF. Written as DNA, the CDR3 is TGTGCCAGTTACAGGGGGCTGGGAACTGAAGCTTTCTTT.